This section outlines one T cell receptor beta chain sequence together with its context. This specimen belongs to a study of Graves' ophthalmopathy and Graves' hyperthyroidism. TCR beta CDR3 regions were amplified from RNA transcripts. RT-PCR was first run with HTBI primers, then multiplex PCR in a second round. TCRdb passed the multiplex PCR reads through MiXCR, listing each CDR3 protein once. Here the sample spans about 16,000 distinct CDR3 sequences, roughly 50% being singletons. This TCR was recovered from a middle-aged woman with stable Graves' hyperthyroidism. Sequenced input: peripheral blood.

CDR3 in DNA: TGTGCCAGCAGCCCATGGGGGTGGGTAGGAGAAAACTATGGCTACACCTTC. The encoded protein is CASSPWGWVGENYGYTF. This chain uses TRBV14 with TRBJ1-2, with D possibly matching TRBD1 (5 bases). The V gene lost 4 bases and the J gene lost 2 bases, with 20 bases spanning the gap. Germline V gene lookup returns CDR1 SGHDN and CDR2 FVKESK. The CDR3 is 17 amino acids.